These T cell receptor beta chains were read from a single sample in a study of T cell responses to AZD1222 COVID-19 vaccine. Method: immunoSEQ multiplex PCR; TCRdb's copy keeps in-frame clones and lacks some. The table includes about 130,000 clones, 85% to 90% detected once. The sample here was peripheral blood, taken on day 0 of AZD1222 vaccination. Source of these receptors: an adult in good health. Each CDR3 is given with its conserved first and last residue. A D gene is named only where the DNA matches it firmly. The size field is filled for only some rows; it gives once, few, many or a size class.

CDR3aa: CASSIDGSANSPLHF
CDR3nt: TGTGCCAGTAGTATTGACGGATCCGCCAATTCACCCCTCCACTTT
v_gene: TRBV19
j_gene: TRBJ1-6
abundance: few
d_gene: -

CDR3aa: CASSTLRAAPNTGELFF
CDR3nt: TGTGCCAGCAGCACACTCAGGGCGGCACCCAACACCGGGGAGCTGTTTTTT
v_gene: TRBV11-2
j_gene: TRBJ2-2
abundance: once
d_gene: -

CDR3aa: CASSQRTSQETQYF
CDR3nt: TGCGCCAGCAGTCAAAGGACTAGCCAAGAGACCCAGTACTTC
v_gene: TRBV5-1
j_gene: TRBJ2-5
abundance: -
d_gene: TRBD2

CDR3aa: CASSPGTSGRAGKYEQYF
CDR3nt: TGTGCCAGCAGCCCAGGGACTAGCGGGAGGGCCGGGAAGTACGAGCAGTACTTC
v_gene: TRBV27
j_gene: TRBJ2-7
abundance: -
d_gene: TRBD2

CDR3aa: CASSRREANYGYTF
CDR3nt: TGTGCCAGTAGTCGACGGGAAGCTAACTATGGCTACACCTTC
v_gene: TRBV19
j_gene: TRBJ1-2
abundance: -
d_gene: -

CDR3aa: CASSPGQGAFAYEQYF
CDR3nt: TGTGCCAGCAGCCCGGGACAGGGGGCTTTCGCCTACGAGCAGTACTTC
v_gene: TRBV13
j_gene: TRBJ2-7
abundance: -
d_gene: TRBD1

CDR3aa: CASSIETSGANTGELFF
CDR3nt: TGTGCCAGTAGTATAGAGACTAGCGGAGCGAACACCGGGGAGCTGTTTTTT
v_gene: TRBV19
j_gene: TRBJ2-2
abundance: -
d_gene: TRBD2

CDR3aa: CASSSSGGRTDTQYF
CDR3nt: TGCGCCAGCAGCTCTAGCGGGGGGCGCACAGATACGCAGTATTTT
v_gene: TRBV5-1
j_gene: TRBJ2-3
abundance: -
d_gene: TRBD2

CDR3aa: CASSQEAAGGAETQYF
CDR3nt: TGTGCCAGCAGCCAAGAGGCCGCGGGGGGGGCAGAGACCCAGTACTTC
v_gene: TRBV4-2
j_gene: TRBJ2-5
abundance: -
d_gene: TRBD2

CDR3aa: CASRNSGGGGEQYF
CDR3nt: TGTGCCAGCAGAAATTCCGGGGGCGGGGGCGAGCAGTACTTC
v_gene: TRBV5-6
j_gene: TRBJ2-7
abundance: -
d_gene: -

CDR3aa: CASSLAYAAGGMNTEAFF
CDR3nt: TGCGCCAGCAGCTTGGCTTATGCGGCAGGGGGGATGAACACTGAAGCTTTCTTT
v_gene: TRBV5-1
j_gene: TRBJ1-1
abundance: -
d_gene: TRBD1

CDR3aa: CASSLGVNQPQHF
CDR3nt: TGTGCCAGCAGCTTGGGGGTAAATCAGCCCCAGCATTTT
v_gene: TRBV5-5
j_gene: TRBJ1-5
abundance: -
d_gene: -

CDR3aa: CASSSSALEKLFF
CDR3nt: TGTGCCAGCAGCTCCTCGGCGCTTGAAAAACTGTTTTTT
v_gene: TRBV7-9
j_gene: TRBJ1-4
abundance: -
d_gene: -

CDR3aa: CASRQSGGNSYNEQFF
CDR3nt: TGTGCCAGCAGACAAAGCGGCGGGAACTCCTACAATGAGCAGTTCTTC
v_gene: TRBV7-2
j_gene: TRBJ2-1
abundance: -
d_gene: -

CDR3aa: CASSLDRTKYEQYF
CDR3nt: TGTGCCAGCAGTCTGGACAGAACAAAATACGAGCAGTACTTC
v_gene: TRBV28
j_gene: TRBJ2-7
abundance: -
d_gene: -

CDR3aa: CASSLGPQIAQYF
CDR3nt: TGTGCCAGCAGCTTGGGACCTCAAATTGCGCAGTATTTT
v_gene: TRBV5-6
j_gene: TRBJ2-3
abundance: -
d_gene: -

CDR3aa: CASSLDLGGELFF
CDR3nt: TGTGCCAGCAGCTTAGATCTGGGCGGGGAGCTGTTTTTT
v_gene: TRBV11-2
j_gene: TRBJ2-2
abundance: -
d_gene: -

CDR3aa: CAWSPGTGFHEQYF
CDR3nt: TGTGCCTGGAGTCCCGGGACAGGGTTCCACGAGCAGTACTTC
v_gene: TRBV30
j_gene: TRBJ2-7
abundance: -
d_gene: TRBD1

CDR3aa: CASSLTLIPSSQSRNNNEQFF
CDR3nt: TGTGCCAGCAGCTTAACGTTAATCCCGTCCTCCCAATCTCGAAACAACAATGAGCAGTTCTTC
v_gene: TRBV7-3
j_gene: TRBJ2-1
abundance: -
d_gene: -

CDR3aa: CASSWPMWTATSSTSGRYEQYF
CDR3nt: -
v_gene: TRBV28
j_gene: TRBJ2-7
abundance: -
d_gene: -

CDR3aa: CASDVDRVNTEAFF
CDR3nt: TGTGCCAGCGACGTGGACAGGGTAAATACTGAAGCTTTCTTT
v_gene: TRBV28
j_gene: TRBJ1-1
abundance: few
d_gene: TRBD1

CDR3aa: CASSQDMFGAQYF
CDR3nt: TGTGCCAGCAGCCAAGATATGTTTGGGGCCCAGTATTTT
v_gene: TRBV3-1/TRBV3-2
j_gene: TRBJ2-3
abundance: few
d_gene: -

CDR3aa: CASSSSQGSYEQYF
CDR3nt: TGTGCCAGCAGCTCTTCACAGGGGTCCTACGAGCAGTACTTC
v_gene: TRBV7-8
j_gene: TRBJ2-7
abundance: -
d_gene: TRBD1

CDR3aa: CASSHTGGTEAFF
CDR3nt: TGCGCCAGCAGCCATACAGGGGGCACTGAAGCTTTCTTT
v_gene: TRBV4-1
j_gene: TRBJ1-1
abundance: -
d_gene: TRBD1

CDR3aa: CASSYSGTQPQHF
CDR3nt: TGTGCCAGCAGTTACTCGGGGACCCAGCCCCAGCATTTT
v_gene: TRBV6-6
j_gene: TRBJ1-5
abundance: once
d_gene: -